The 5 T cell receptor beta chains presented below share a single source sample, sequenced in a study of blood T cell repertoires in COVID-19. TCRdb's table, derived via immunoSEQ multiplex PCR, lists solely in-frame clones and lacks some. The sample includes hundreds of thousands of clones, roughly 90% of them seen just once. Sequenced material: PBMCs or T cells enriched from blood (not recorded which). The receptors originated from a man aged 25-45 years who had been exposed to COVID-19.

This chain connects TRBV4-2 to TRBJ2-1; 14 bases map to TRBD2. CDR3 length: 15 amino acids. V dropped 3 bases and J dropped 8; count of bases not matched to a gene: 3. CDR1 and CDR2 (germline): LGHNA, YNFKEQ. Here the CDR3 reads CASSQRLAGGDEQFF. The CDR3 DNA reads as TGTGCCAGCAGCCAGAGACTAGCGGGGGGGGATGAGCAGTTCTTC.

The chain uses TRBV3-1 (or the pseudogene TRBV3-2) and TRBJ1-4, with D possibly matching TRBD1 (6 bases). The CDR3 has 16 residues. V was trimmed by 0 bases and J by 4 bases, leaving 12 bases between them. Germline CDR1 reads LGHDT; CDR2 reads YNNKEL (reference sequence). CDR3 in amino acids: CASSQDRTGINEKLFF. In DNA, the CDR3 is TGTGCCAGCAGCCAAGATCGAACAGGGATTAATGAAAAACTGTTTTTT.

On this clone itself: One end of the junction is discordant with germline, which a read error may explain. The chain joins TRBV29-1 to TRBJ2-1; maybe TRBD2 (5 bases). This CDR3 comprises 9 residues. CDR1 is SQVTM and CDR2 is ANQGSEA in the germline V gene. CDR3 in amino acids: CSVEDGVLF. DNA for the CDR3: TGCAGCGTTGAAGACGGGGTCCTCTTC.

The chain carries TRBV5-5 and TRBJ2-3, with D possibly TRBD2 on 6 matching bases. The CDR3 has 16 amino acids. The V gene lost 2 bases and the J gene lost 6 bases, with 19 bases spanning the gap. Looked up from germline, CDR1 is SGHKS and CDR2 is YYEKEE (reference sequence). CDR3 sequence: CASSFPGTARWDTQYF. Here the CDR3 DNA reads TGTGCCAGCAGCTTTCCAGGGACTGCCCGGTGGGATACGCAGTATTTT.

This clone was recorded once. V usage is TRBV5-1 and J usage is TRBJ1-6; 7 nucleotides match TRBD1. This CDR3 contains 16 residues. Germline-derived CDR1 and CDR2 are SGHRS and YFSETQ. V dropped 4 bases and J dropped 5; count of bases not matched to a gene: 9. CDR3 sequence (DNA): TGCGCCAGCAGCCGGACATCGGACAGGAATAATTCACCCCTCCACTTT. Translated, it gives CASSRTSDRNNSPLHF.